The rows below give T cell receptor beta chains drawn from one sample of a study of CD4 T cells in relation to SARS-CoV-2 and coronaviruses. The assay was immunoSEQ multiplex PCR, and TCRdb's table has in-frame clones only and misses some. The data contain under 90,000 clones, 85% to 95% of them singletons. Sequenced sample: naive CD4+ T cells from PBMCs. These receptors came from a human donor in good health. Each CDR3 is given without its conserved first and last residue.

TRBJ1-1,TRBV5-1,ASSSQGAPNTEAF
TRBJ1-2,TRBV24-1,ATSDPGKGNYGYT
TRBJ2-2,TRBV7-9,ASSFGLTGGAGNTGELF
TRBJ1-5,TRBV15,ATSRGVSDQPQH
TRBJ2-7,TRBV3-1/TRBV3-2,ASTILGLAESYEQY
TRBJ1-1,TRBV3-1/TRBV3-2,ASSQSRGTEAF
TRBJ1-5,TRBV27,ASSPGGFNQPQH
TRBJ1-6,TRBV5-1,ASSPARGGGDSPLH
TRBJ2-7,TRBV5-6,ASSLIDSSYEQY
TRBJ1-5,TRBV20-1,SASGDQPQH
TRBJ2-3,TRBV19,ASSIERGRTDTQY
TRBJ2-1,TRBV9,ASSLATGYNEQF
TRBJ1-5,TRBV5-4,ASSEGPGTGNYQPQH
TRBJ1-1,TRBV4-1,ASSLIGATEAF
TRBJ1-2,TRBV6-5,ASSRTGAGGYT
TRBJ2-3,TRBV18,ASSPEADTSSQQY
TRBJ1-1,TRBV24-1,ATSDSGTGGDTEAF
TRBJ2-2,TRBV3-1/TRBV3-2,ASSHSLGGGVSDGELF
TRBJ2-2,TRBV5-1,ASSLLGSGELF
TRBJ1-5,TRBV10-3,AIADGDQPQH
TRBJ1-1,TRBV5-1,ASSLGEPIEAF
TRBJ2-7,TRBV5-1,ASSLGEIYEQY